A selection of T cell receptor beta chains follows, all from one sample in a study of a mutant IDH1 vaccine in newly diagnosed glioma. TCRdb's table, derived via immunoSEQ multiplex PCR, lists solely in-frame clones and lacks some. Seen here are around 56,000 clones, more than 85% observed once, and the top ten hold approximately 2.4%. Sample: PBMCs, taken from a glioma patient treated with radiotherapy, temozolomide or both. The receptors were sampled from a man aged 50 to 60 with glioma. Both conserved end residues are part of each CDR3. A D gene is named only where the DNA matches it firmly. Part of the rows lack a size; the others show once, few, many or a class for expanded clones.

d_gene	abundance	v_gene	j_gene	CDR3aa	CDR3nt
NA	NA	TRBV4-2	TRBJ1-2	CASSQVSGSGYGYTF	TGTGCCAGCAGCCAAGTATCAGGGAGCGGCTATGGCTACACCTTC
NA	NA	TRBV25-1	TRBJ2-7	CASSELVRGEQYF	TGTGCCAGCAGTGAACTGGTTAGGGGTGAGCAGTACTTC
NA	NA	TRBV19	TRBJ2-7	CASRHDDSYEQYF	TGTGCCAGTCGACATGACGACTCCTACGAGCAGTACTTC
NA	NA	TRBV19	TRBJ2-7	CASLSGYPSYEQYF	TGTGCCAGTCTAAGCGGGTACCCCTCCTACGAGCAGTACTTC
NA	once	TRBV4-1	TRBJ2-3	CASSQDDTPDTQYF	TGCGCCAGCAGCCAAGATGATACCCCAGATACGCAGTATTTT
TRBD1	NA	TRBV19	TRBJ1-2	CASSKGAGGRNYGYTF	TGTGCCAGTAGTAAGGGGGCAGGGGGCCGAAACTATGGCTACACCTTC
TRBD1	once	TRBV27	TRBJ1-2	CASSLSATGPRNYGYTF	TGTGCCAGCAGTCTCTCGGCGACAGGGCCGAGAAACTATGGCTACACCTTC
NA	NA	TRBV28	TRBJ1-1	CASSSPGGGRTEAFF	TGTGCCAGCAGTTCGCCGGGAGGGGGTAGGACTGAAGCTTTCTTT
NA	NA	TRBV4-2	TRBJ2-2	CASSHVGTRTGELFF	TGTGCCAGCAGCCATGTCGGGACAAGAACCGGGGAGCTGTTTTTT
NA	NA	TRBV29-1	TRBJ1-2	CSVGDIRRNYGYTF	TGCAGCGTTGGGGACATTCGTCGAAACTATGGCTACACCTTC
NA	NA	TRBV5-5	TRBJ2-7	CASSLVTSLPLEQYF	TGTGCCAGCAGCTTGGTTACTAGTCTTCCCCTCGAGCAGTACTTC
NA	NA	TRBV19	TRBJ2-3	CATLSPSGDTQYF	TGTGCCACACTCTCCCCGAGCGGAGATACGCAGTATTTT
NA	NA	TRBV2	TRBJ1-4	CASTGWLGEKLFF	TGTGCCAGCACCGGCTGGTTGGGTGAAAAACTGTTTTTT
NA	NA	TRBV4-3	TRBJ2-3	CASSGRGTDTQYF	TGCGCCAGCAGCGGGCGGGGCACAGATACGCAGTATTTT
TRBD1	once	TRBV2	TRBJ2-7	CASGRGTGVHLTYEQYF	TGTGCCAGCGGAAGGGGGACAGGGGTCCATTTGACGTACGAGCAGTACTTC
TRBD1	NA	TRBV29-1	TRBJ1-2	CSAVGQGLYYGYTF	TGCAGCGCTGTGGGACAGGGGCTTTACTATGGCTACACCTTC
NA	NA	TRBV18	TRBJ2-1	CASSPPRDPLSSYNEQFF	TGTGCCAGCTCACCACCCCGGGACCCCCTAAGCTCCTACAATGAGCAGTTCTTC
NA	NA	TRBV28	TRBJ2-7	CASSRGNWYEQYF	TGTGCCAGCAGCCGAGGGAACTGGTACGAGCAGTACTTC
NA	NA	TRBV28	TRBJ1-1	CASSFPLRAPREAFF	TGTGCCAGCAGTTTCCCCCTCCGTGCTCCCCGAGAAGCTTTCTTT
NA	NA	TRBV29-1	TRBJ2-3	CSGGQGGDTDTQYF	TGCAGCGGCGGACAGGGAGGGGACACAGATACGCAGTATTTT
NA	once	TRBV27	TRBJ1-5	CASSFEGFGQPQHF	TGTGCCAGCAGTTTTGAAGGGTTCGGCCAGCCCCAGCATTTT
NA	NA	TRBV15	TRBJ1-2	CATSRDRDGYGYTF	TGTGCCACCAGCAGAGACAGGGATGGGTACGGCTACACCTTC
NA	NA	TRBV6-1	TRBJ2-1	CASTWRTLGNEQFF	TGTGCCAGCACATGGAGGACCCTAGGGAATGAGCAGTTCTTC
NA	NA	TRBV28	TRBJ1-1	CASSFWEQNEAFF	TGTGCCAGCAGTTTTTGGGAACAGAACGAAGCTTTCTTT
NA	NA	TRBV9	TRBJ2-3	CASSGRDYQGATDTQYF	TGTGCCAGCAGCGGGCGGGACTACCAGGGGGCCACAGATACGCAGTATTTT
NA	NA	TRBV19	TRBJ1-1	CASSPTPGVYTEAFF	TGTGCCAGTAGTCCCACCCCAGGGGTCTACACTGAAGCTTTCTTT
NA	NA	TRBV19	TRBJ1-3	CASSTGMTIYF	TGTGCCAGTAGTACAGGAATGACCATATATTTT
NA	NA	TRBV5-1	TRBJ1-2	CASSLISSANGYTF	TGCGCCAGCAGCTTGATTTCCAGCGCTAATGGCTACACCTTC
NA	NA	TRBV27	TRBJ2-7	CASSFSEPFYEQYF	TGTGCCAGCAGTTTCTCCGAACCGTTTTACGAGCAGTACTTC
NA	NA	TRBV5-1	TRBJ1-6	CASSSQPGVGKDSPLHF	TGCGCCAGCAGCTCCCAACCAGGGGTAGGGAAGGATTCACCCCTCCACTTT
NA	NA	TRBV5-6	TRBJ1-2	CASSDEQGDYGYTF	TGTGCCAGCAGCGACGAACAGGGTGACTATGGCTACACCTTC